This record covers a single T cell receptor beta chain. Its specificity is unknown. This sample was taken from a study of shared clonotypes between healthy human individuals. Across several immunoSEQ plates, the genomic DNA of each subset was split evenly. Sequencing used immunoSEQ multiplex PCR; TCRdb keeps in-frame clones, though not all of them. The table shows a few million clones, with around 95% occurring only once. The donor cohort consisted entirely of Caucasian adults residing in Nashville, Tennessee. This CDR3 has 13 amino acids. Per germline, CDR1 MNHNY and CDR2 SVGAGI (reference sequence). The trim removed 9 bases at V and 0 bases at J, leaving 3 bases unmatched. General study findings and limits: Among non-shared clonotypes, generation probabilities were lower than among those shared by all four donors. Naive subsets generally had larger estimated richness than memory subsets.

The source is a young man in good health. What was sequenced was naive CD4+ T cells sorted from blood. Regarding subset: CD45RA+ positively selected. This chain links TRBV6-6 with TRBJ2-3; 7 positions match TRBD2. In DNA form, the CDR3 reads TGTGCCAGTAGCGGGCCAAGCACAGATACGCAGTATTTT. Protein: CASSGPSTDTQYF.